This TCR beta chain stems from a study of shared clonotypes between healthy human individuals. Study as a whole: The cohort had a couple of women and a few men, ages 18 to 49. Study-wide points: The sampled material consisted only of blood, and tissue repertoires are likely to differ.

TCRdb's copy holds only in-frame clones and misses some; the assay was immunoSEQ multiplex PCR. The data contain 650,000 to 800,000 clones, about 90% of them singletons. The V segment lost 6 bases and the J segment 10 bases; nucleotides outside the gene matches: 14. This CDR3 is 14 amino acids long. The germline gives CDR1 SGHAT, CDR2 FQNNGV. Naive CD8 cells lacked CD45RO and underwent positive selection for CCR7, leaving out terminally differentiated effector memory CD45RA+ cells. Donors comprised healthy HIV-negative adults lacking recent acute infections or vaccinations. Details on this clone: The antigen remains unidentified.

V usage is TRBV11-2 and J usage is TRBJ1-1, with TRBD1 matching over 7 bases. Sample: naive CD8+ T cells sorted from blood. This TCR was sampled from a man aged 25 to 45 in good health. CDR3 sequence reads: CASSSTGPKWGAFF. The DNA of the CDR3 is TGTGCCAGCAGTTCGACAGGGCCCAAATGGGGAGCTTTCTTT.